Following are 25 T cell receptor beta chains from one sample sequenced in a study of blood T cell repertoires in COVID-19. TCRdb's table, derived via immunoSEQ multiplex PCR, lists solely in-frame clones and lacks some. The table records 250,000 or so clones, around nine tenths of them present only once. Material for sequencing was PBMCs or T cells enriched from blood (not recorded which). The receptors shown here come from a woman between 40 and 50 years old who had been exposed to COVID-19.

CDR3 residues: CASSEDYGRYTF. The CDR3 DNA is TGTGCCAGCAGTGAAGATTATGGCAGGTACACCTTC. This chain uses TRBV25-1 with TRBJ1-2; D not certain. V was clipped by 2 bases and J by 11 bases, with 12 bases between them. The length of the CDR3 is 12 residues. Germline V gene lookup returns CDR1 MGHDK and CDR2 SYGVNS.

The rearrangement uses TRBV4-3 and TRBJ1-4; TRBD1 is a possible D gene (6 bases). Trimming shortened V by 0 bases and J by 5 bases, and 10 bases separated the two germline ends. This CDR3 is built from 15 residues. Germline V gene data show CDR1 as LGHNA and CDR2 as YSLEER. CDR3 residues: CASSQDQGTNEKLFF. CDR3 DNA sequence: TGCGCCAGCAGCCAAGATCAGGGGACGAATGAAAAACTGTTTTTT.

V and J are TRBV4-3 and TRBJ2-3, with 7 nucleotides matching TRBD2. V gave up 0 bases and J gave up 0 bases; unmatched junction bases: 6. The germline gives CDR1 LGHNA, CDR2 YSLEER. There are 17 residues in the CDR3. In DNA, the CDR3 is TGCGCCAGCAGCCAAGAGGGGGGGAGGCAGAGCACAGATACGCAGTATTTT. It specifies CASSQEGGRQSTDTQYF.

V and J are TRBV28 and TRBJ2-7; tentatively, D is TRBD2 (5 bases). The CDR3 loop spans 16 amino acids. Trimming removed 4 bases at V and 0 bases at J, with 16 bases between. Germline loops: CDR1 MDHEN, CDR2 SYDVKM. CDR3 DNA sequence: TGTGCCAGCAGTTCGCCGCGGGTGGTGGGCTCCTACGAGCAGTACTTC. It is translated as CASSSPRVVGSYEQYF.

This clone has more than one count but fewer than ten. The chain combines TRBV7-2 with TRBJ1-1, with 8 bases aligning to TRBD1. CDR1 is SGHTA and CDR2 is FQGNSA in the germline V gene. This CDR3 contains 13 residues. With V trimmed by 8 bases and J by 0 bases, 2 bases remained unmatched. The CDR3 loop is CASDRGMNTEAFF. CDR3 sequence (DNA): TGTGCCAGCGACAGGGGAATGAACACTGAAGCTTTCTTT.

J is TRBJ1-2 and V is TRBV19; TRBD1 aligns across 7 bases. Germline V gene sequence: CDR1 LNHDA, CDR2 SQIVND (reference sequence). The V and J ends lost 1 base and 4 bases, in that order; junction bases with no gene match: 3. This CDR3 comprises 14 residues. The CDR3 loop is CASSIGDSSYGYTF. In nucleotides, the CDR3 is TGTGCCAGTAGTATAGGGGACAGTTCCTATGGCTACACCTTC. Complete variable domain (other parts from reference TRBV19 and TRBJ1-2): DGGITQSPKYLFRKEGQNVTLSCEQNLNHDAMYWYRQDPGQGLRLIYYSQIVNDFQKGDIAEGYSVSREKKESFPLTVTSAQKNPTAFYLCASSIGDSSYGYTFGSGTRLTVV.

The chain has TRBV12-3 or TRBV12-4 and TRBJ1-2, with 7 bases lining up with TRBD1. Losses at the gene ends were 7 bases for V and 4 bases for J; bases not matched to a gene: 6. CDR3 length equals 13 residues. In DNA, the CDR3 is TGTGCCAGCAAAACGACAGGGATCTATGGCTACACCTTC. It specifies CASKTTGIYGYTF.

The J gene is TRBJ1-3, the V gene TRBV2; possible D gene TRBD1, 6 bases. Trimming removed 7 bases at V and 7 bases at J, with 14 bases between. This CDR3 comprises 13 residues. Germline loops: CDR1 SNHLY, CDR2 FYNNEI. The CDR3 DNA reads TGTGCCAGCAACCCGACAGGCTGGAACACCATATATTTT. Amino acids: CASNPTGWNTIYF.

This clone occurred a few times. J is TRBJ2-7 and V is TRBV2, with a possible D match to TRBD1 (6 bases). Germline V gene lookup returns CDR1 SNHLY and CDR2 FYNNEI. Trimming removed 9 bases from V and 0 bases from J, with 15 bases in between. This CDR3 is 14 amino acids long. CDR3 amino acids: CASLGRGHSYEQYF. The CDR3 DNA reads as TGTGCCAGTTTAGGAAGGGGACACTCCTACGAGCAGTACTTC. The full variable domain, completed using reference TRBV2 and TRBJ2-7, is EPEVTQTPSHQVTQMGQEVILRCVPISNHLYFYWYRQILGQKVEFLVSFYNNEISEKSEIFDDQFSVERPDGSNFTLKIRSTKLEDSAMYFCASLGRGHSYEQYFGPGTRLTVT.

The chain couples TRBV19 to TRBJ2-6; no clear D. The V gene lost 4 bases and the J gene lost 0 bases, with 7 bases spanning the gap. The length of the CDR3 is 15 residues. Germline V CDR1 and CDR2: LNHDA, SQIVND (reference sequence). The CDR3: CASSTVLSGANVLTF. CDR3 DNA: TGTGCCAGTAGTACGGTCCTCTCTGGGGCCAACGTCCTGACTTTC. The full variable domain, in which reference TRBV19 and TRBJ2-6 provide the parts outside the CDR3, is DGGITQSPKYLFRKEGQNVTLSCEQNLNHDAMYWYRQDPGQGLRLIYYSQIVNDFQKGDIAEGYSVSREKKESFPLTVTSAQKNPTAFYLCASSTVLSGANVLTFGAGSRLTVL.

The CDR3 reads CATSRDPGEGSEQFF. The CDR3 nucleotides are TGTGCCACCAGCAGAGATCCAGGGGAGGGGAGTGAGCAGTTCTTC. This chain uses TRBV15 with TRBJ2-1, with TRBD2 as a possible D gene (7 bases). The CDR3 contains 15 residues. V lost 0 bases to trimming and J lost 9 bases, with 15 bases between them. Germline V gives CDR1 LNHNV, CDR2 YYDKDF (reference sequence).

This clone showed up just once. Here the CDR3 reads CASSSQGSPNEKLFF. CDR3 sequence (DNA): TGTGCCAGCAGTTCCCAGGGTAGCCCAAATGAAAAACTGTTTTTT. The chain uses TRBV27 and TRBJ1-4, with a weak D call TRBD1 (5 bases). This CDR3 is built from 15 residues. The germline V gene has CDR1 MNHEY and CDR2 SMNVEV (reference sequence). Deletions cut 4 bases from V and 5 bases from J, with 14 bases between. Drawing the rest from reference TRBV27 and TRBJ1-4, the complete variable domain is EAQVTQNPRYLITVTGKKLTVTCSQNMNHEYMSWYRQDPGLGLRQIYYSMNVEVTDKGDVPEGYKVSRKEKRNFPLILESPSPNQTSLYFCASSSQGSPNEKLFFGSGTQLSVL.

This chain joins TRBV28 and TRBJ2-7; D not certain. The CDR3 extends over 14 amino acids. The germline V gene has CDR1 MDHEN and CDR2 SYDVKM. Trimming removed 2 bases from V and 0 bases from J, with 8 bases in between. The CDR3 sequence is CASSLVWSSYEQYF. The CDR3, as DNA: TGTGCCAGCAGTTTAGTGTGGAGCTCCTACGAGCAGTACTTC. Looking up the rest from reference TRBV28 and TRBJ2-7 gives the full variable domain: DVKVTQSSRYLVKRTGEKVFLECVQDMDHENMFWYRQDPGLGLRLIYFSYDVKMKEKGDIPEGYSVSREKKERFSLILESASTNQTSMYLCASSLVWSSYEQYFGPGTRLTVT.

The chain carries TRBV13 and TRBJ1-5; D might be TRBD1 (5 bases). V lost 8 bases and J 0 bases, leaving 11 bases between the germline ends. The CDR3 contains 14 residues. Germline-derived CDR1 and CDR2 are PRHDT and FYEKMQ (reference sequence). CDR3 nucleotide sequence: TGTGCCAGCTCCTCCAGGGATAGCAATCAGCCCCAGCATTTT. Its translation: CASSSRDSNQPQHF.

The J gene is TRBJ1-5, the V gene TRBV19; possible D gene TRBD1, 6 bases. Germline CDR1 LNHDA, CDR2 SQIVND (reference sequence). The CDR3 has 15 amino acids. Trimming took off 5 bases at V and 2 bases at J, with 13 bases between the two ends. CDR3 amino acids: CASSEQGGGNQPQHF. CDR3 nucleotides: TGTGCCAGTAGTGAACAGGGTGGGGGCAATCAGCCCCAGCATTTT.

This chain links TRBV27 with TRBJ2-1; tentative D call: TRBD2 (6 bases). The V gene lost 5 bases and the J gene lost 8 bases, with 16 bases spanning the gap. The germline gives CDR1 MNHEY, CDR2 SMNVEV (reference sequence). This CDR3 has 14 amino acids. The CDR3 DNA reads TGTGCCAGCAGTCCACTAGGAGGGATGGATGAGCAGTTCTTC. This codes for CASSPLGGMDEQFF.

The chain links TRBV4-1 to TRBJ1-2, with D possibly matching TRBD1 (6 bases). In germline, CDR1 is MGHRA, CDR2 YSYEKL. The ends were cut back, 0 bases at V and 2 bases at J, with 10 bases in the middle. This CDR3 comprises 15 residues. CDR3 nucleotides: TGCGCCAGCAGCCAAGATTCGAGGGGGAACTATGGCTACACCTTC. It specifies CASSQDSRGNYGYTF.

V is TRBV7-2 and J is TRBJ2-2; TRBD2 matches 12 bases. The V and J ends lost 7 bases and 1 base, in that order; junction bases with no gene match: 7. There are 17 residues in the CDR3. The germline CDR1 and CDR2 sequences are SGHTA and FQGNSA. The chain's CDR3 is CASTPRTSGMNTGELFF. DNA of the CDR3: TGTGCCAGCACCCCCCGGACTAGCGGGATGAACACCGGGGAGCTGTTTTTT.

The J gene is TRBJ1-3, the V gene TRBV10-3; D unresolved. The V gene's germline CDR1 is ENHRY and CDR2 SYGVKD. Deletions cut 10 bases from V and 0 bases from J, with 13 bases between. The CDR3 totals 14 residues. CDR3: CATRGANSGNTIYF. The CDR3 DNA reads TGTGCCACTCGAGGTGCGAACTCTGGAAACACCATATATTTT.

The chain has TRBV7-3 and TRBJ1-1; D unresolved. Trimming removed 5 bases at V and 12 bases at J, with 19 bases between. The CDR3 spans 13 residues. Germline values: CDR1 SGHTA, CDR2 FQGTGA. The CDR3 spells CASSLSPGAWTFF. The CDR3 coding sequence is TGTGCCAGCAGCCTCTCGCCCGGAGCCTGGACTTTCTTT.

V gene TRBV7-9 combines with J gene TRBJ2-7; 7 positions agree with TRBD1. With V trimmed by 7 bases and J by 4 bases, 19 bases remained unmatched. The CDR3 is 17 residues long. The germline V gene encodes CDR1 SEHNR and CDR2 FQNEAQ (reference sequence). The CDR3 region is CASTERGGQINIYEQYF. The CDR3, as DNA: TGTGCCAGCACCGAGCGAGGGGGCCAAATTAACATATACGAGCAGTACTTC.

DNA for the CDR3: TGCGCCAGCAGCCAAGATAGGTCCCAGCGGCCCCTCCACTTT. As protein: CASSQDRSQRPLHF. The gene calls are TRBV4-3 and TRBJ1-6; D gene ambiguous. V shed 0 bases and J shed 13 bases, with 13 bases lying between them. Germline V gene data show CDR1 as LGHNA and CDR2 as YSLEER. This CDR3 comprises 14 residues.

The chain is built from TRBV19 and TRBJ1-3; D is perhaps TRBD1 (6 bases). V lost 5 bases, J lost 0 bases, and 14 bases lay in between. Germline-derived CDR1 and CDR2 are LNHDA and SQIVND (reference sequence). There are 16 residues in the CDR3. DNA for the CDR3: TGTGCCAGTAGTCGAGGGGGTCCGATCTCTGGAAACACCATATATTTT. Its translation is CASSRGGPISGNTIYF.

In this sample, this clone turned up once. Additional DNA sequences in this sample encode the identical CDR3. V usage is TRBV12-3 or TRBV12-4 and J usage is TRBJ1-2, with D perhaps TRBD1 (5 bases). This CDR3 spans 13 amino acids. Trimming took off 1 base at V and 7 bases at J, with 10 bases between the two ends. Written as DNA, the CDR3 is TGTGCCAGCAGTTTAGGCGGGGCTCTTGGCTACACCTTC. Amino acids: CASSLGGALGYTF.

The chain links TRBV24-1 to TRBJ1-5; D perhaps matches TRBD1 (6 bases). The CDR3 covers 15 residues. Germline V gene sequence: CDR1 KGHDR, CDR2 SFDVKD. V was shortened by 2 bases and J by 3 bases, with 10 bases between the two germline ends. The CDR3 loop reads CATSDSGTINQPQHF. The CDR3 coding sequence is TGTGCCACCAGTGATTCCGGGACAATCAATCAGCCCCAGCATTTT.